The 7 T cell receptor beta chains reported below all come from one sample, sequenced in a study of cytomegalovirus exposure and HLA in healthy donors (dated 2017 in TCRdb). Library construction relied on the immunoSEQ multiplex PCR assay. For the multiplex PCR, a mixture combining 60 forward primers for TCR Vbeta segments and 13 reverse primers for TCR Jbeta segments was used. The table was pulled from immuneACCESS by TCRdb, which kept in-frame rearrangements only. Such tables lose some clones; where checked, under half of the loss comes from unresolved V genes, and the rest has no known cause. The sample data list about 160,000 clones, and approximately 88% of these were observed just once. Around 1.4% of the sample lies in the top ten. Sequences were obtained from PBMCs. The receptors originated from a woman aged 18-29 years in good health and CMV-seronegative.

The J gene is TRBJ1-2, the V gene TRBV10-3; unclear D gene. V lost 7 bases to trimming and J lost 6 bases, with 9 bases between them. The CDR3 runs 11 residues. Germline V gene sequence: CDR1 ENHRY, CDR2 SYGVKD. The CDR3 here is CAINSGNGYTF. Written as DNA, the CDR3 is TGTGCCATCAACTCGGGTAATGGCTACACCTTC.

This chain connects TRBV23-1 to TRBJ1-4; D gene ambiguous. TRBV23-1 is an ORF; its function is uncertain. V was cut by 3 bases and J by 8 bases, with 10 bases left in between. The CDR3 consists of 13 residues. The CDR3 spells CASSQSVREKLFF. The CDR3 DNA reads as TGCGCCAGCAGTCAGAGCGTGCGCGAAAAACTGTTTTTT.

The chain joins TRBV11-2 to TRBJ1-2, with a weak D call TRBD1 (5 bases). The CDR3 runs 16 residues. Trimming pared 5 bases from V and 3 bases from J, leaving 19 bases between. Germline V lookup: CDR1 SGHAT, CDR2 FQNNGV. The CDR3 DNA reads TGTGCCAGCAGCAAAGCAGGGAGGATCCGGGACTATGGCTACACCTTC. Its translation: CASSKAGRIRDYGYTF.

The chain recombines TRBV19 with TRBJ1-1, with D possibly matching TRBD1 (5 bases). V was shortened by 6 bases and J by 0 bases, with 11 bases between the two germline ends. Germline-derived CDR1 and CDR2 are LNHDA and SQIVND (reference sequence). The CDR3 has 14 residues. CDR3 bases: TGTGCCAGTAGGGCAGGGTCGATGAACACTGAAGCTTTCTTT. As protein: CASRAGSMNTEAFF.

The genes are TRBV4-1 and TRBJ2-7; 7 nucleotides match TRBD2. Trimming cost V 0 bases and J 3 bases; bases outside gene matches: 8. Germline V gives CDR1 MGHRA, CDR2 YSYEKL. There are 16 residues in the CDR3. The CDR3 nucleotides read TGCGCCAGCAGCCAAGATGGGGGAGGGCAGGTCTACGAGCAGTACTTC. Its translation is CASSQDGGGQVYEQYF.

The chain carries TRBV27 and TRBJ1-6, with TRBD1 matching over 9 bases. The CDR3 has 15 residues. Trimming took 7 bases from V and 7 from J; bases not matched to a gene: 8. Germline loops: CDR1 MNHEY, CDR2 SMNVEV (reference sequence). CDR3 sequence: CASTPHGTGNSPLHF. CDR3 bases: TGTGCCAGCACTCCCCACGGGACAGGGAATTCACCCCTCCACTTT.

V usage is TRBV11-3 and J usage is TRBJ2-2, with 7 nucleotides matching TRBD2. V lost 5 bases to trimming and J lost 1 base; unmatched junction nucleotides: 4. Germline V gene lookup returns CDR1 SGHNT and CDR2 YENEEA. This CDR3 region has 15 residues. The CDR3 sequence: CASSQGLKNTGELFF. CDR3 DNA: TGTGCCAGCAGCCAGGGACTAAAGAACACCGGGGAGCTGTTTTTT.